These T cell receptor beta chains were read from a single sample in a study of cytomegalovirus exposure and HLA in healthy donors. Sequencing used immunoSEQ multiplex PCR; TCRdb keeps in-frame clones, though not all of them. The table gives 80,000 to 100,000 clones; the top ten clones make up just under 3.5% of it. The source material was PBMCs. Receptor source: a woman aged 30 to 39 in good health and CMV-seronegative. Both conserved end residues are part of each CDR3. The order of the fields is D gene, J gene, V gene, CDR3 DNA, CDR3 protein. The D gene is left open where the match is weak.

D gene: -; J gene: TRBJ1-1; V gene: TRBV18; CDR3 DNA: TGTGCCAGCTCATATGAGCAGGTACGTGGGGCTTTCTTT; CDR3 protein: CASSYEQVRGAFF
D gene: -; J gene: TRBJ1-2; V gene: TRBV7-9; CDR3 DNA: TGTGCCAGCAGCTTAGGTCGGGGGGGCCCGACAGTTAACTATGGCTACACCTTC; CDR3 protein: CASSLGRGGPTVNYGYTF
D gene: TRBD1; J gene: TRBJ1-4; V gene: TRBV28; CDR3 DNA: TGTGCCAGCAGTTCCCATCGGACAGGAGCCACCCCTACTAATGAAAAACTGTTTTTT; CDR3 protein: CASSSHRTGATPTNEKLFF
D gene: -; J gene: TRBJ2-3; V gene: TRBV10-3; CDR3 DNA: TGTGCCATCAGTGACCTAGCAGCCCGGGGAGATACGCAGTATTTT; CDR3 protein: CAISDLAARGDTQYF
D gene: TRBD2; J gene: TRBJ2-7; V gene: TRBV7-2; CDR3 DNA: TGTGCCAGCAGCTTAGCGGGGCAGGCGGGAGGGGAGCAGTACTTC; CDR3 protein: CASSLAGQAGGEQYF
D gene: TRBD1; J gene: TRBJ1-4; V gene: TRBV7-9; CDR3 DNA: TGTGCCAGCAGCCGGGACAGGGAAACCCTTAATGAAAAACTGTTTTTT; CDR3 protein: CASSRDRETLNEKLFF
D gene: TRBD1; J gene: TRBJ2-2; V gene: TRBV27; CDR3 DNA: TGTGCCAGCCCCGTCGCCGGTGACAGGGTCCGGAACACCGGGGAGCTGTTTTTT; CDR3 protein: CASPVAGDRVRNTGELFF
D gene: -; J gene: TRBJ2-1; V gene: TRBV2; CDR3 DNA: TGTGCCAGCAGTGAGACCAGCGACAGTATCCTATACAATGAGCAGTTCTTC; CDR3 protein: CASSETSDSILYNEQFF
D gene: -; J gene: TRBJ2-7; V gene: TRBV5-6; CDR3 DNA: TGTGCCAGCAGCTTGCTCAGGAACGAGCAGTACTTC; CDR3 protein: CASSLLRNEQYF
D gene: TRBD2; J gene: TRBJ2-3; V gene: TRBV30; CDR3 DNA: TGTGCCTGGAGTGTCGGGGGGAGCACAGATACGCAGTATTTT; CDR3 protein: CAWSVGGSTDTQYF
D gene: -; J gene: TRBJ2-7; V gene: TRBV7-7; CDR3 DNA: TGTGCTAGCAGCTTATCCCCAGGGAACGACGAGCAGTACTTC; CDR3 protein: CASSLSPGNDEQYF
D gene: -; J gene: TRBJ2-5; V gene: TRBV5-6; CDR3 DNA: TGTGCCAGCAGCGACCAGGGCGCGGGGGAGACCCAGTACTTC; CDR3 protein: CASSDQGAGETQYF
D gene: -; J gene: TRBJ1-2; V gene: TRBV27; CDR3 DNA: TGTGCCAGCAGTTCCACAGGGTGGGACTATGGCTACACCTTC; CDR3 protein: CASSSTGWDYGYTF
D gene: -; J gene: TRBJ2-3; V gene: TRBV6-6; CDR3 DNA: TGTGCCACCGGGACCCTCGGGGGGCCCACAGATACGCAGTATTTT; CDR3 protein: CATGTLGGPTDTQYF
D gene: TRBD1; J gene: TRBJ1-2; V gene: TRBV19; CDR3 DNA: TGTGCCAGTAGGGAGGGACAGCGAGAATATGGCTACACCTTC; CDR3 protein: CASREGQREYGYTF
D gene: -; J gene: TRBJ2-7; V gene: TRBV7-2; CDR3 DNA: TGTGCCAGCAGCTTAGGCGTCTCCCCGGGGGAGCAGTACTTC; CDR3 protein: CASSLGVSPGEQYF
D gene: -; J gene: TRBJ2-1; V gene: TRBV9; CDR3 DNA: TGTGCCAGCAGCGTAGGGACTTTCTCCTACAATGAGCAGTTCTTC; CDR3 protein: CASSVGTFSYNEQFF
D gene: -; J gene: TRBJ1-1; V gene: TRBV11-2; CDR3 DNA: TGTGCCAGCAGCTTGAACAGGGACACTGAAGCTTTCTTT; CDR3 protein: CASSLNRDTEAFF
D gene: -; J gene: TRBJ2-7; V gene: TRBV10-3; CDR3 DNA: TGTGCCATCAGTCTTAGTAGGATAGCGGCCACTCTCTTCTACGAGCAGTACTTC; CDR3 protein: CAISLSRIAATLFYEQYF
D gene: -; J gene: TRBJ1-2; V gene: TRBV28; CDR3 DNA: TGTGCCAGCAGTCCGGGCGGGCGGGGTGGCTACACCTTC; CDR3 protein: CASSPGGRGGYTF
D gene: TRBD2; J gene: TRBJ2-7; V gene: TRBV14; CDR3 DNA: TGTGCCAGCAGCCTAATTAGCGGGGGGGCAAGCGAGCAGTACTTC; CDR3 protein: CASSLISGGASEQYF
D gene: TRBD1; J gene: TRBJ1-6; V gene: TRBV6-1; CDR3 DNA: TGTGCCAGCAGTGATCCGGGACAGGGTATAAATTCACCCCTCCACTTT; CDR3 protein: CASSDPGQGINSPLHF
D gene: TRBD1; J gene: TRBJ2-4; V gene: TRBV19; CDR3 DNA: TGTGCCAGTAGTATCCCAGGGGGTGAGGCCAAAAACATTCAGTACTTC; CDR3 protein: CASSIPGGEAKNIQYF
D gene: -; J gene: TRBJ1-1; V gene: TRBV19; CDR3 DNA: TGTGCCAGTATGGGGTGGGAGTACACTGAAGCTTTCTTT; CDR3 protein: CASMGWEYTEAFF
D gene: TRBD1; J gene: TRBJ2-7; V gene: TRBV6-6; CDR3 DNA: TGTGCCAGCAGTTACACCGGACAGGGCTCCTACGAGCAGTACTTC; CDR3 protein: CASSYTGQGSYEQYF
D gene: TRBD2; J gene: TRBJ2-1; V gene: TRBV5-1; CDR3 DNA: TGCGCCAGCAGCCGGACTAGCGGCACCTCTAATGAGCAGTTCTTC; CDR3 protein: CASSRTSGTSNEQFF
D gene: -; J gene: TRBJ1-1; V gene: TRBV6-1; CDR3 DNA: TGTGCCAGCAGTGGTTTCGCCGGGGGGACTGAAGCTTTCTTT; CDR3 protein: CASSGFAGGTEAFF
D gene: TRBD2; J gene: TRBJ2-7; V gene: TRBV5-5; CDR3 DNA: TGTGCCAGCAGCTCCGGGACTAGCGGGAGTATCTACGAGCAGTACTTC; CDR3 protein: CASSSGTSGSIYEQYF